This entry describes one TCR beta chain. The antigen is not known. The PCR made use of 60 Vbeta and 13 Jbeta primers. Measured with immunoSEQ multiplex PCR; TCRdb has only the in-frame clones, and not every one. The repertoire holds about 160,000 clones, with around three quarters as singletons. This CDR3 comprises 16 residues. V gave up 1 base and J gave up 0 bases, with 10 bases separating them. The germline V gene encodes CDR1 SGHTA and CDR2 FQGNSA. The record originates from a study of cytomegalovirus exposure and HLA in healthy donors. Findings of the study overall: Analysis performed later found more than 15,000 TCR beta sequences associated with HLA alleles at 0.05 false discovery rate.

The sequenced sample consisted of PBMCs. The chain recombines TRBV7-2 with TRBJ1-3; tentatively, D is TRBD1 (5 bases). This clonotype was sampled from a man aged 35-49 years in good health and CMV-seronegative. CDR3 sequence: CASSLVPDNSGNTIYF. In DNA, the CDR3 is TGTGCCAGCAGCTTAGTCCCGGACAACTCTGGAAACACCATATATTTT. The full variable domain, rest sourced from reference TRBV7-2 and TRBJ1-3, is GAGVSQSPSNKVTEKGKDVELRCDPISGHTALYWYRQSLGQGLEFLIYFQGNSAPDKSGLPSDRFSAERTGGSVSTLTIQRTQQEDSAVYLCASSLVPDNSGNTIYFGEGSWLTVV.